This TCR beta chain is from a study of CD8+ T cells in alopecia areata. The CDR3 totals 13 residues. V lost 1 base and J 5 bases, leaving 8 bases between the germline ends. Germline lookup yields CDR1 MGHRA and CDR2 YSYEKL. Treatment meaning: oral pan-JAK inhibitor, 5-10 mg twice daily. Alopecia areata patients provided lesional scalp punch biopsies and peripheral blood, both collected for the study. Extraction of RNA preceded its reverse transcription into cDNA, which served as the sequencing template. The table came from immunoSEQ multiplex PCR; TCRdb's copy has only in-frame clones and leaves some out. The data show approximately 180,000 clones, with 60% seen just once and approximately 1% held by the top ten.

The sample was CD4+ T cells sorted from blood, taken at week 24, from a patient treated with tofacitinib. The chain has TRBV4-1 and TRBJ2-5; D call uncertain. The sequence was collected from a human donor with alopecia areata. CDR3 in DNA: TGCGCCAGCAGCCAAGTCGCCTCGGAGACCCAGTACTTC. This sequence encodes CASSQVASETQYF.